The T cell receptor beta chain under discussion was sequenced for a study of blood T cell repertoires in COVID-19. The overall study: In Cohort 3, a recovered donor had either two negative PCRs, clearance, or symptom resolution.

Looked up from germline, CDR1 is SGHTS and CDR2 is YDEGEE. The CDR3 has 16 residues. V lost 1 base to trimming and J lost 6 bases; unmatched junction nucleotides: 8. Here immunoSEQ multiplex PCR was the method, and the copy in TCRdb shows in-frame clones only, minus some. The profile shows more than 200,000 clones, around 86% of them singletons. The TCR originated in a man younger than 40 in a cohort exposed to, infected with or recovered from COVID-19 (not recorded which). V usage is TRBV5-8 and J usage is TRBJ1-2, with 11 bases that match TRBD1. The sequenced sample consisted of PBMCs or T cells enriched from blood (not recorded which). The chain's CDR3 is CASSLISGQGANGYTF. CDR3 in DNA: TGTGCCAGCAGCTTGATTTCAGGACAGGGGGCGAATGGCTACACCTTC.